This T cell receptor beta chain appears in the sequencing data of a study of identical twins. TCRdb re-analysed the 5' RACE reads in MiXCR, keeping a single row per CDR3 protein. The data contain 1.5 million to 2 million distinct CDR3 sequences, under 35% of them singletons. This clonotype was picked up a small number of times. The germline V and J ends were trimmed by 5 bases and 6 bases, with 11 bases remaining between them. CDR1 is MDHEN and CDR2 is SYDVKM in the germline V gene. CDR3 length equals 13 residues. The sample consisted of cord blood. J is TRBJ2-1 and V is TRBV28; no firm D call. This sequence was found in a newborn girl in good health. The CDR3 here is CASSTFQRNEQFF. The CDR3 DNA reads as TGTGCCAGCAGTACATTCCAGCGCAATGAGCAGTTCTTC.